One sample yielded the 30 T cell receptor beta chains listed below, sequenced in a study of CD8 T cells in Susac syndrome. It was with random hexamers that 0.5 to 1 ug RNA was reverse transcribed. TCRdb called the immunoSEQ multiplex PCR reads again in MiXCR, with one record for every CDR3 protein. Of 100,000 to 150,000 distinct CDR3 sequences detected, 75% to 90% appear once; the ten largest clones hold roughly 0.5%. Sequences were obtained from CD8+ T cells from PBMCs. These receptors all stem from a human donor with multiple sclerosis.

The J gene is TRBJ2-1, the V gene TRBV11-1; D may be TRBD1 or TRBD2 (5 bases each). Trimming left V 1 base short and J 6 bases short, with 7 bases between. The CDR3 totals 13 residues. The V gene's germline CDR1 is SGHAT and CDR2 FQDESV (reference sequence). CDR3 nucleotide sequence: TGTGCCAGCAGCTTAGGGGACGGCAATGAGCAGTTCTTC. Protein sequence: CASSLGDGNEQFF.

This clonotype came up a few times. The CDR3 sequence: CASSSTPRFYEQYF. CDR3 DNA sequence: TGTGCCAGCAGTTCTACTCCACGATTCTACGAGCAGTACTTC. The rearrangement joins TRBV28 to TRBJ2-7; D is uncertain. The CDR3 runs to 14 residues. CDR1 is MDHEN and CDR2 is SYDVKM in the germline V gene. V was cut by 4 bases and J by 3 bases, with 13 bases left in between.

In this sample, this clonotype turned up a few times. This chain connects TRBV5-1 to TRBJ1-4; TRBD1 matches 9 bases. There are 15 residues in the CDR3. Germline trimming cut 4 bases from V and 8 bases from J; bases unmatched to any gene: 9. Germline assignment: CDR1 SGHRS and CDR2 YFSETQ. The CDR3 sequence: CASSLYRGLREKLFF. The CDR3, as DNA: TGCGCCAGCAGCCTATACAGGGGGCTTAGGGAAAAACTGTTTTTT.

This chain uses TRBV6-1 with TRBJ2-3; D may correspond to TRBD1 or TRBD2 (5 bases each). Trimming took off 6 bases at V and 0 bases at J, with 13 bases between the two ends. This CDR3 contains 15 residues. Germline assignment: CDR1 MNHNS and CDR2 SASEGT. In DNA, the CDR3 is TGTGCCAGCAGCCCTCCGGGGACCAGCACAGATACGCAGTATTTT. As protein: CASSPPGTSTDTQYF.

The V call is TRBV28, the J call TRBJ1-5; no clear D gene. V was shortened by 1 base and J by 2 bases, with 6 bases between the two germline ends. CDR1 and CDR2 (germline): MDHEN, SYDVKM. The CDR3 spans 14 residues. The CDR3 coding sequence is TGTGCCAGCAGTTTATTCCAGGGCAATCAGCCCCAGCATTTT. The encoded protein is CASSLFQGNQPQHF.

This sequence joins TRBV12-3 or TRBV12-4 and TRBJ1-1; D call uncertain. The CDR3 sequence is 14 residues long. V was pared by 2 bases and J by 1 base, with 8 bases between. CDR3 amino acids: CASSLKPANTEAFF. CDR3 sequence (DNA): TGTGCCAGCAGTTTAAAGCCGGCGAACACTGAAGCTTTCTTT.

This clonotype was picked up one time. The chain employs TRBV11-3 and TRBJ2-3; maybe TRBD1 (5 bases). V lost 4 bases and J 2 bases, leaving 19 bases between the germline ends. Per the germline V gene, CDR1 is SGHNT and CDR2 is YENEEA. This CDR3 region has 17 residues. The CDR3 DNA is TGTGCCAGCAGCTCGGTGGGGCACTTACGACACACAGATACGCAGTATTTT. Amino acids: CASSSVGHLRHTDTQYF.

The chain has TRBV23-1 and TRBJ1-2; a possible D gene is TRBD1 (5 bases). TRBV23-1 is treated as an ORF (open reading frame) with a function not yet certain. V was clipped by 8 bases and J by 8 bases, with 15 bases between them. The CDR3 covers 12 residues. In DNA form, the CDR3 reads TGCGCCAGCCTCTGGGGGGTGGGAGGCTACACCTTC. This encodes CASLWGVGGYTF.

The rearrangement joins TRBV9 to TRBJ2-2; the D call may be TRBD1 or TRBD2 (5 bases each). Trimming removed 5 bases from V and 2 bases from J, with 22 bases in between. Germline V CDR1 and CDR2: SGDLS, YYNGEE. The CDR3 length is 18 residues. Written as DNA, the CDR3 is TGTGCCAGCAGTCTCCCCCGTGGGGGAGAGGGAAACACCGGGGAGCTGTTTTTT. Protein product: CASSLPRGGEGNTGELFF.

This chain connects TRBV12-3 or TRBV12-4 to TRBJ2-1; no firm D call. Trimming removed 0 bases at V and 8 bases at J, with 14 bases between. The CDR3 runs to 15 residues. CDR3 loop: CASSLAPALSHEQFF. As DNA, the CDR3 is TGTGCCAGCAGTTTAGCGCCGGCCTTATCCCATGAGCAGTTCTTC.

The chain combines TRBV11-2 with TRBJ2-3, with TRBD2 matching over 12 bases. The germline gives CDR1 SGHAT, CDR2 FQNNGV. This CDR3 is built from 17 residues. The J segment lost 3 bases and the V segment lost 5 bases, leaving 9 bases of the junction unmatched. CDR3 residues: CASSAWTSGTRTDTQYF. As DNA, the CDR3 is TGTGCCAGCAGCGCCTGGACTAGCGGGACCAGAACAGATACGCAGTATTTT.

The chain joins TRBV3-1 to TRBJ1-5, with 7 bases identical to TRBD1. The V and J ends lost 3 bases and 5 bases, in that order; junction bases with no gene match: 4. Germline-derived CDR1 and CDR2 are LGHDT and YNNKEL (reference sequence). CDR3 length equals 14 residues. As DNA, the CDR3 is TGTGCCAGCAGCCACGGGACAGATCATCAGCCCCAGCATTTT. Amino acid sequence: CASSHGTDHQPQHF.

V gene TRBV6-1 combines with J gene TRBJ2-1; TRBD2 aligns across 8 bases. CDR3 length: 15 residues. V lost 9 bases, J lost 3 bases, and 10 bases stayed unmatched. Germline V gene data show CDR1 as MNHNS and CDR2 as SASEGT. The CDR3 DNA reads as TGTGCCAGTCGAGGAGCGGGAGCTCTCTACAATGAGCAGTTCTTC. It encodes CASRGAGALYNEQFF.

V usage is TRBV2 and J usage is TRBJ1-4, with D possibly matching TRBD1 (5 bases). The CDR3 contains 14 residues. Between the trimmed V and J ends, which lost 7 bases and 6 bases, there was a span of 15 bases. Germline V CDR1 and CDR2: SNHLY, FYNNEI. CDR3 residues: CASNQGTRYEKLFF. In DNA, the CDR3 is TGTGCCAGCAACCAGGGTACAAGATATGAAAAACTGTTTTTT.

The chain employs TRBV6-5 and TRBJ1-2; possible D gene TRBD1, 5 bases. V dropped 2 bases and J dropped 8 bases, with 21 bases sitting between them. Germline values: CDR1 MNHEY, CDR2 SVGAGI. This CDR3 contains 16 residues. CDR3 DNA: TGTGCCAGCAGTTACCCAGGAGGCTTAGACAGCAAGGGCTACACCTTC. Its translation is CASSYPGGLDSKGYTF.

The rearrangement joins TRBV19 to TRBJ2-1; 7 bases align to TRBD1. Germline CDR1 LNHDA, CDR2 SQIVND (reference sequence). J lost 8 bases, V lost 3 bases, and 4 bases had no gene match. The CDR3 contains 13 residues. The CDR3 DNA sequence: TGTGCCAGTAGTATGGGGGACAGCTATGAGCAGTTCTTC. As protein: CASSMGDSYEQFF. The full variable domain, rest sourced from reference TRBV19 and TRBJ2-1, is DGGITQSPKYLFRKEGQNVTLSCEQNLNHDAMYWYRQDPGQGLRLIYYSQIVNDFQKGDIAEGYSVSREKKESFPLTVTSAQKNPTAFYLCASSMGDSYEQFFGPGTRLTVL.

J is TRBJ1-1 and V is TRBV6-1, with D perhaps TRBD1 (5 bases). With 6 bases removed from V and 2 bases from J, the gap between germline ends came to 19 bases. Germline V gene lookup returns CDR1 MNHNS and CDR2 SASEGT. CDR3 size: 16 residues. CDR3 loop: CASSLRAGDGNTEAFF. The CDR3 DNA follows: TGTGCCAGCAGCCTCAGGGCGGGGGATGGTAACACTGAAGCTTTCTTT.

The CDR3 loop reads CASSPGQGYYGYTF. DNA for the CDR3: TGTGCCAGCAGTCCGGGACAGGGGTACTATGGCTACACCTTC. The chain uses TRBV2 and TRBJ1-2; 10 positions match TRBD1. Trimming removed 5 bases from V and 3 bases from J; junction bases left unmatched: 3. The CDR3 is made up of 14 amino acids. Germline V CDR1 and CDR2: SNHLY, FYNNEI.

The V call is TRBV27, the J call TRBJ2-2; no firm D call. Trimming stripped 8 bases from V and 3 bases from J, with 13 bases between. Germline CDR1 is MNHEY and CDR2 is SMNVEV (reference sequence). The CDR3 is 14 amino acids. DNA of the CDR3: TGTGCCAGCGGTCGGACCCGGGACACCGGGGAGCTGTTTTTT. It specifies CASGRTRDTGELFF.

The J gene is TRBJ2-1, the V gene TRBV24-1; D is ambiguous. This CDR3 is 11 amino acids long. V lost 7 bases and J 5 bases, leaving 5 bases between the germline ends. The germline V gene encodes CDR1 KGHDR and CDR2 SFDVKD. The DNA for the CDR3 is TGTGCCACCAGCCAAGACAATGAGCAGTTCTTC. This gives the protein CATSQDNEQFF.

The J gene is TRBJ1-5, the V gene TRBV27; 9 bases are a match to TRBD1. The CDR3 runs to 16 residues. The V and J ends lost 0 bases and 3 bases, in that order; junction bases with no gene match: 3. CDR1 MNHEY and CDR2 SMNVEV come from the germline V gene (reference sequence). CDR3 coding DNA: TGTGCCAGCAGTTTATCAGGACAGGGGCCCAATCAGCCCCAGCATTTT. Encoded protein: CASSLSGQGPNQPQHF.

V usage is TRBV19 and J usage is TRBJ1-1; tentatively, D is TRBD1 (5 bases). V was clipped by 3 bases and J by 1 base, with 18 bases between them. The CDR3 spans 17 residues. The germline V gene has CDR1 LNHDA and CDR2 SQIVND (reference sequence). The DNA of the CDR3 is TGTGCCAGTAGTATTTGGCTGGGAGAGACAGAGAACACTGAAGCTTTCTTT. It yields the protein CASSIWLGETENTEAFF.

The chain links TRBV18 to TRBJ2-5; D unresolved. The CDR3 sequence is 14 residues long. In germline, CDR1 is KGHSH, CDR2 LQKENI. Trimming removed 0 bases from V and 7 bases from J, with 12 bases in between. CDR3 DNA sequence: TGTGCCAGCTCACCACCGACCGGCTCTTGGACCCAGTACTTC. It codes for CASSPPTGSWTQYF.

The rearrangement joins TRBV6-1 to TRBJ1-2, with no clear D. V gave up 0 bases and J gave up 3 bases, with 14 bases separating them. Germline CDR1 MNHNS, CDR2 SASEGT. The CDR3 has 16 amino acids. For the CDR3, the DNA is TGTGCCAGCAGTGAAGCGCGACTGACCAAGGACTATGGCTACACCTTC. The encoded protein is CASSEARLTKDYGYTF.

Remarks on this clonotype: The final CDR3 position lacks the conserved phenylalanine or tryptophan, pointing to a likely read error. The chain carries TRBV2 and TRBJ2-1; TRBD1 matches 8 bases. From germline, CDR1 is SNHLY and CDR2 FYNNEI. The V segment lost 5 bases and the J segment 6 bases; nucleotides outside the gene matches: 15. This CDR3 is 17 amino acids long. This CDR3 reads CASSQNPTGVVINEQFL. CDR3 bases: TGTGCCAGCAGTCAAAACCCGACAGGGGTCGTTATCAATGAGCAGTTCCTC.

This sequence joins TRBV3-1 and TRBJ2-2; D is uncertain. The length of the CDR3 is 14 residues. The germline gives CDR1 LGHDT, CDR2 YNNKEL (reference sequence). V shed 1 base and J shed 4 bases, with 7 bases lying between them. The CDR3 loop reads CASSQVGFTGELFF. The CDR3 DNA sequence: TGTGCCAGCAGCCAAGTAGGTTTCACCGGGGAGCTGTTTTTT.

V is TRBV29-1 and J is TRBJ1-3, with TRBD1 as a possible D gene (5 bases). Germline V gene sequence: CDR1 SQVTM, CDR2 ANQGSEA. The CDR3 has 14 residues. V shed 5 bases and J shed 0 bases, with 11 bases lying between them. The CDR3 here is CSVQGQSSGNTIYF. In nucleotides, the CDR3 is TGCAGCGTTCAGGGCCAGAGCTCTGGAAACACCATATATTTT.

This chain connects TRBV27 to TRBJ1-1; D is unclear. Per germline, CDR1 MNHEY and CDR2 SMNVEV (reference sequence). CDR3 length: 12 residues. The V end was cut by 6 bases, the J end by 8 bases, with 13 bases between. CDR3 coding DNA: TGTGCCAGCAGCCCAAATGGCAGAGAAGCTTTCTTT. Amino acids: CASSPNGREAFF.

This clonotype was seen a handful of times. The chain couples TRBV7-9 to TRBJ2-1; D gene uncertain. Germline V CDR1 and CDR2: SEHNR, FQNEAQ (reference sequence). This CDR3 has 12 residues. V was pared by 6 bases and J by 9 bases, with 12 bases between. The DNA of the CDR3 is TGTGCCAGCAGTCTGGGTAGGTCTGAGCAGTTCTTC. Translating gives CASSLGRSEQFF.

V gene TRBV11-2 combines with J gene TRBJ2-7; possibly TRBD1 for D (5 bases). Germline V CDR1 and CDR2: SGHAT, FQNNGV. Trimming stripped 5 bases from V and 2 bases from J, with 10 bases between. The CDR3 covers 13 residues. The CDR3 here is CASSLLGAYEQYV. CDR3 coding DNA: TGTGCCAGCAGCCTCCTAGGGGCCTACGAGCAGTACGTC.